Following are 8 T cell receptor beta chains from one sample sequenced in a study of CD8+ T cells in alopecia areata. Reverse transcribed after extraction, RNA yielded cDNA as the sequencing template. The data were produced by immunoSEQ multiplex PCR, yet TCRdb's version contains in-frame clones alone and is incomplete. The sample yields 55,000 to 75,000 clones, approximately 45% seen once. The material was CD8+ T cells sorted from blood, obtained at week 0. The receptors derive from a human donor with alopecia areata.

Here the CDR3 reads CASSLELAGVLETQYF. CDR3 DNA: TGCGCCAGCAGCTTGGAACTAGCGGGAGTACTAGAGACCCAGTACTTC. The chain carries TRBV5-1 and TRBJ2-5, with 11 bases that match TRBD2. Trimming removed 0 bases from V and 4 bases from J; junction bases left unmatched: 5. CDR3 length: 16 amino acids. Germline V gene lookup returns CDR1 SGHRS and CDR2 YFSETQ.

The chain uses TRBV7-9 and TRBJ2-1; no clear D. V lost 5 bases, J lost 1 base, and 9 bases lay in between. CDR3 size: 14 residues. Germline assignment: CDR1 SEHNR and CDR2 FQNEAQ (reference sequence). The CDR3 protein is CASSPSDSYNEQFF. CDR3 sequence (DNA): TGTGCCAGCAGCCCGAGCGATTCCTACAATGAGCAGTTCTTC.

The CDR3 DNA is TGTGCCAGTAGTGCTAACCCCGGGTCTACCTACAATGAGCAGTTCTTC. This encodes CASSANPGSTYNEQFF. The chain employs TRBV19 and TRBJ2-1, with unresolved D. V lost 5 bases to trimming and J lost 2 bases, with 16 bases between them. Per the germline V gene, CDR1 is LNHDA and CDR2 is SQIVND (reference sequence). The CDR3 consists of 16 residues.

The gene calls are TRBV29-1 and TRBJ1-1; D gene unclear. CDR3 length equals 12 residues. The germline gives CDR1 SQVTM, CDR2 ANQGSEA. V dropped 5 bases and J dropped 2 bases, with 9 bases sitting between them. Here the CDR3 reads CSVLMANTEAFF. The CDR3 coding sequence is TGCAGCGTTCTTATGGCAAACACTGAAGCTTTCTTT.

The chain combines TRBV2 with TRBJ1-1; 7 nucleotides agree with TRBD1. Germline CDR1 and CDR2: SNHLY and FYNNEI. Trimming cost V 6 bases and J 4 bases; bases outside gene matches: 8. This CDR3 region has 14 residues. The DNA of the CDR3 is TGTGCCAGCAGCTCACAGGGGATGGGCACTGAAGCTTTCTTT. Translation gives CASSSQGMGTEAFF.

This clone appeared many times. The chain recombines TRBV29-1 with TRBJ2-5; 13 nucleotides align to TRBD2. Germline V gene lookup returns CDR1 SQVTM and CDR2 ANQGSEA. V dropped 3 bases and J dropped 7; count of bases not matched to a gene: 17. The CDR3 totals 18 residues. For the CDR3, the DNA is TGCAGCGTTGACGGCTGGACTAGCGGGAGCCCAGTCCCCGGGACCCAGTACTTC. As protein: CSVDGWTSGSPVPGTQYF.

This sequence joins TRBV7-6 and TRBJ2-7; D call uncertain. The CDR3 has 13 residues. Per the germline V gene, CDR1 is SGHVS and CDR2 is FNYEAQ. V was shortened by 4 bases and J by 0 bases, with 7 bases between the two germline ends. The CDR3 coding sequence is TGTGCCAGCAGCTCCCAGAGCTCCTACGAGCAGTACTTC. Translating it yields CASSSQSSYEQYF.

This clone is deemed large. This chain joins TRBV2 and TRBJ2-3, with a tentative D call TRBD1 (5 bases). The CDR3 runs to 16 residues. Germline V gene lookup returns CDR1 SNHLY and CDR2 FYNNEI. With 3 bases removed from V and 4 bases from J, the gap between germline ends came to 17 bases. CDR3 protein: CASSDEFSGAPDTQYF. The DNA for the CDR3 is TGTGCCAGCAGTGACGAATTCTCTGGGGCCCCAGATACGCAGTATTTT.